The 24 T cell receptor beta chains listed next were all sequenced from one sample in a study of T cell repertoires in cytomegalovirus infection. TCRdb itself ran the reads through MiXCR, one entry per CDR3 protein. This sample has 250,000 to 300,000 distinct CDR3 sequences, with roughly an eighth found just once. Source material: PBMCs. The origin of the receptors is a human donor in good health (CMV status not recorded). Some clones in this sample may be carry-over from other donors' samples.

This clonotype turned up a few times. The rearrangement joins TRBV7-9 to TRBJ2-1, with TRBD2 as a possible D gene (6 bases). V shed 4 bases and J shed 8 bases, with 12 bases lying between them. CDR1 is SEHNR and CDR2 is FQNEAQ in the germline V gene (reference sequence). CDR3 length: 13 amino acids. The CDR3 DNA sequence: TGTGCCAGCAGCTGGAGACTAGACCATGAGCAGTTCTTC. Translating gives CASSWRLDHEQFF.

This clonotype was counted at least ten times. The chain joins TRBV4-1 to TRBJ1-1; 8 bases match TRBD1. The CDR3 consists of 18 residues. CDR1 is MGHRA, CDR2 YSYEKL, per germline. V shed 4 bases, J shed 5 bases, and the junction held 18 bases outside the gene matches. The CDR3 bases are TGCGCCAGCAGCCCTAGGGGGGAGCAGGGGGCAAGGAGAACTGAAGCTTTCTTT. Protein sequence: CASSPRGEQGARRTEAFF.

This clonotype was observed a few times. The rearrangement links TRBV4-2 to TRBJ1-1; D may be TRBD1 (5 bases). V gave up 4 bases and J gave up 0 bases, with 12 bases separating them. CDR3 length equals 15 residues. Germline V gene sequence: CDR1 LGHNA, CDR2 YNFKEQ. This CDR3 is CASSPRDGVNTEAFF. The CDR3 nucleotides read TGTGCCAGCAGCCCCAGGGACGGGGTGAACACTGAAGCTTTCTTT.

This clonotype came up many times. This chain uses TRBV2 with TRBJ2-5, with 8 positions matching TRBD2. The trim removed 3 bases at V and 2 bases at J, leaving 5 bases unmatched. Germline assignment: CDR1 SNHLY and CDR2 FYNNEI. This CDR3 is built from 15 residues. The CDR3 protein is CASSEGLAGQETQYF. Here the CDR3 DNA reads TGTGCCAGCAGTGAGGGTTTAGCGGGGCAAGAGACCCAGTACTTC.

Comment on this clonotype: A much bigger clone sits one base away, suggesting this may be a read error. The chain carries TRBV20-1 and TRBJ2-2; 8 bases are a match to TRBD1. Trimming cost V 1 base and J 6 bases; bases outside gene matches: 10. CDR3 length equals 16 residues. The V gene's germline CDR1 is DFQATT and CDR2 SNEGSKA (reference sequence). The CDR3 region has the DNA TGCAGTGCTAGAGGTCAAGGACAGGGCGAGGCCGGGGAGCTGTTTTTT. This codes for CSARGQGQGEAGELFF.

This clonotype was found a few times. The CDR3 protein is CASSERIYEQYF. The CDR3 DNA is TGTGCCAGCAGTGAACGGATATACGAGCAGTACTTC. This chain links TRBV6-1 with TRBJ2-7; the D is unclear. Germline V gene sequence: CDR1 MNHNS, CDR2 SASEGT. The CDR3 spans 12 residues. V was clipped by 2 bases and J by 4 bases, with 6 bases between them.

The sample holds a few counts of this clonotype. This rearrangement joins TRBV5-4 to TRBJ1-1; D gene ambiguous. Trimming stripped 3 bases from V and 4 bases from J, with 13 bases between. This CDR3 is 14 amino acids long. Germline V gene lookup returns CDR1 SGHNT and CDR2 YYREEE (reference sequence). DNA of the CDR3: TGTGCCAGCAGCTACACAGTGATGGGCACTGAAGCTTTCTTT. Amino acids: CASSYTVMGTEAFF.

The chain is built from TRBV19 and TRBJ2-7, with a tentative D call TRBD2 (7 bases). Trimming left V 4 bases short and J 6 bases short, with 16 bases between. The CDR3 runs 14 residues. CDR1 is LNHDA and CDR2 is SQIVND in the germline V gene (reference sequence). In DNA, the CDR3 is TGTGCCAGTAGTACCGGGGGGAACAGGGTCGAGCAGTACTTC. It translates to CASSTGGNRVEQYF.

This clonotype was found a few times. CDR3 protein: CASSPDRGRNEQFF. The DNA for the CDR3 is TGTGCCAGCAGTCCTGACAGGGGGCGGAATGAGCAGTTCTTC. The chain couples TRBV28 to TRBJ2-1, with TRBD1 matching 10 bases. Germline loops: CDR1 MDHEN, CDR2 SYDVKM. The CDR3 has 14 amino acids. The V and J ends lost 5 bases and 7 bases, in that order; junction bases with no gene match: 5.

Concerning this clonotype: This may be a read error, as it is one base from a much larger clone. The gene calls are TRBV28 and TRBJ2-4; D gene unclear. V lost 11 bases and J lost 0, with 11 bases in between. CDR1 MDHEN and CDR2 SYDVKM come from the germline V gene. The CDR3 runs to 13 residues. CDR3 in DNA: TGTGCCGGCCTTGACCTAGCCAAAAACATTCAGTACTTC. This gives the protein CAGLDLAKNIQYF.

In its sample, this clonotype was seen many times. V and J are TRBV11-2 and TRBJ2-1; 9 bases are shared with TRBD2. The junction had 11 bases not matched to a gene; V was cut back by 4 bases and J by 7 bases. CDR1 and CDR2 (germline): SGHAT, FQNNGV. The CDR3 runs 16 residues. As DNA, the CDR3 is TGTGCCAGCAGCTCCATTAGGCGGGGGGGCTTAAATGAGCAGTTCTTC. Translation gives CASSSIRRGGLNEQFF.

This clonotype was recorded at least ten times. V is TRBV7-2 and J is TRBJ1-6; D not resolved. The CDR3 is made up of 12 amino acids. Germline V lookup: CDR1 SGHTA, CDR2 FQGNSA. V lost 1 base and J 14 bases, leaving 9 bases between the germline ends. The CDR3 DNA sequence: TGTGCCAGCAGCTTAGTAGCCCCAACCCTCCACTTT. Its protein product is CASSLVAPTLHF.

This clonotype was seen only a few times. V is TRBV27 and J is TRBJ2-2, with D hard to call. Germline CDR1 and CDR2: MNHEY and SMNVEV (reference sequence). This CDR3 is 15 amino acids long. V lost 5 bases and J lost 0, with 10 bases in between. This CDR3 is CASSLQYSNTGELFF. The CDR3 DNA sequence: TGTGCCAGCAGTCTCCAATATTCGAACACCGGGGAGCTGTTTTTT.

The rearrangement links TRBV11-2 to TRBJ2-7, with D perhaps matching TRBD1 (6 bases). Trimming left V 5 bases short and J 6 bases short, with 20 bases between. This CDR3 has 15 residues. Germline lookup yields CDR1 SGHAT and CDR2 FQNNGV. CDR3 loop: CASSPTRDRIAEQYF. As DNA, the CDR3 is TGTGCCAGCAGCCCGACCCGAGACAGGATTGCCGAGCAGTACTTC.

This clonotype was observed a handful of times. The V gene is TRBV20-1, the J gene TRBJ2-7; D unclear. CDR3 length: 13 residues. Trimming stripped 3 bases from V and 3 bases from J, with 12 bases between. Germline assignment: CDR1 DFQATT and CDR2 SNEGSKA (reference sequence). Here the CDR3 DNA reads TGCAGTGCTAGGAAGCGATCCAGCTACGAGCAGTACTTC. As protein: CSARKRSSYEQYF.

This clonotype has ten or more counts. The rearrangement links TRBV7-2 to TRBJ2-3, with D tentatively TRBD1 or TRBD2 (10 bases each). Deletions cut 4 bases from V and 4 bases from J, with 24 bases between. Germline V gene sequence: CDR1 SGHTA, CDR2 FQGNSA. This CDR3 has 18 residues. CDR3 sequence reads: CASSYYVTSGTGADTQYF. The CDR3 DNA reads TGTGCCAGCAGCTACTACGTTACTAGCGGGACAGGGGCAGATACGCAGTATTTT.

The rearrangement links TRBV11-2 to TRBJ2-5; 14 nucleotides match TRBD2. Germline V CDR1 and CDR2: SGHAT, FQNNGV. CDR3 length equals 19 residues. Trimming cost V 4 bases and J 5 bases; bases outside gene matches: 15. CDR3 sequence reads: CASSSLGTSGSGNRETQYF. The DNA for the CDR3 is TGTGCCAGCAGCTCCCTCGGGACTAGCGGGAGCGGCAATCGGGAGACCCAGTACTTC.

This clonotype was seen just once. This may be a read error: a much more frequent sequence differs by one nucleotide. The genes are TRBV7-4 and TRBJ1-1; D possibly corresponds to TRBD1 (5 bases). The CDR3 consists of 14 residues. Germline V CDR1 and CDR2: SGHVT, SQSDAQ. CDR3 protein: CVSSVDSMNTEAFF. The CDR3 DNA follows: TGTGTCAGCAGCGTCGACAGCATGAACACTGAAGCTTTCTTT.

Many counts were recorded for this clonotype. The CDR3: CASSWGRHTDTQYF. The CDR3 region has the DNA TGTGCCAGCAGCTGGGGTAGGCACACAGATACGCAGTATTTT. The V gene is TRBV5-6, the J gene TRBJ2-3; D is undetermined. This CDR3 is 14 amino acids long. The ends were cut back, 3 bases at V and 2 bases at J, with 10 bases in the middle. CDR1 is SGHDT and CDR2 is YYEEEE in the germline V gene.

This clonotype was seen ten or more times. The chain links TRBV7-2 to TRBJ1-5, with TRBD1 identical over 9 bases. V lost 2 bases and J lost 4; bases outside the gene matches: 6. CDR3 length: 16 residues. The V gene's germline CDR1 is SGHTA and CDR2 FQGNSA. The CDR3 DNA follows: TGTGCCAGCAGCTTAAAATGGACAGGGGAAAATCAGCCCCAGCATTTT. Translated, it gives CASSLKWTGENQPQHF.

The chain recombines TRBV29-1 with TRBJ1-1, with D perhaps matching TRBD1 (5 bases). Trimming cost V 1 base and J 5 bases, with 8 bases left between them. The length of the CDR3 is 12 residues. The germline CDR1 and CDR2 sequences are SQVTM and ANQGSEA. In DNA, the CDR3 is TGCAGCGTTGAAGTCAGGGAGACTGAAGCTTTCTTT. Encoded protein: CSVEVRETEAFF.

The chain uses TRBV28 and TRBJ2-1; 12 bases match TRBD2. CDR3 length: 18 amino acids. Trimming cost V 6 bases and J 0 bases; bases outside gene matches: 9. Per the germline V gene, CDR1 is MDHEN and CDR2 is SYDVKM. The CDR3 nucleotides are TGTGCCAGCAGGCCCGTCGGACTAGCGGGAAGCTCCTACAATGAGCAGTTCTTC. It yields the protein CASRPVGLAGSSYNEQFF.

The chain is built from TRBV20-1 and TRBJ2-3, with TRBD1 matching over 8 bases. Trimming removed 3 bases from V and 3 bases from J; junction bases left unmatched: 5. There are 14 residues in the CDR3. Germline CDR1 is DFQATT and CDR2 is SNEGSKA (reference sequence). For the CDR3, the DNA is TGCAGTGCTAGCGGACAGGGAGAAACAGATACGCAGTATTTT. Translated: CSASGQGETDTQYF.

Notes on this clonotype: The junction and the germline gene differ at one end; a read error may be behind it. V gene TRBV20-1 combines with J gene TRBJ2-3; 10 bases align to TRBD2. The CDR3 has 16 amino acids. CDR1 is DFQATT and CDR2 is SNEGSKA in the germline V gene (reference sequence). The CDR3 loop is CSARVQRGGRTDMQYF. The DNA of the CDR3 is TGCAGTGCTAGAGTTCAGCGGGGGGGCCGCACAGATATGCAGTATTTT.